This T cell receptor beta chain was identified during a study of shared clonotypes between healthy human individuals. Study-wide background: Ranging from 18 to 49 in age, donors were two women and a few men.

Clones were read by immunoSEQ multiplex PCR, and TCRdb kept only the in-frame ones, dropping some. In the table there are approximately 2.3 million clones, about 92% of which are singletons. CDR3 length: 15 residues. The germline CDR1 and CDR2 sequences are SGDLS and YYNGEE. V trimming: 3 bases; J trimming: 2 bases; junction bases outside the gene matches: 4. The sample comprised naive CD4+ T cells from PBMCs. The subset was: CD45RA+ positively selected. The chain recombines TRBV9 with TRBJ2-5, with 10 nucleotides matching TRBD1. This TCR derives from a man between 18 and 29 years old in good health. Some clones in this sample may be carry-over from other donors' samples. The CDR3: CASSGGTGAQETQYF. The CDR3 bases are TGTGCCAGCAGCGGGGGGACAGGGGCTCAAGAGACCCAGTACTTC.